This T cell receptor (beta chain) came from a study of CD4+ T cells in melanoma. Findings and limits, study-wide: CD8+ T cell, macrophage and B cell function reportedly correlated with neoantigen-specific CD4+ T cells. Reportedly, melanoma neoantigen-specific CD4+ T cells showed varied differentiation states.

Germline trimming cut 4 bases from V and 10 bases from J; bases unmatched to any gene: 12. Per germline, CDR1 SGHDT and CDR2 YYEEEE. The CDR3 contains 16 residues. A note on this clone: Its matching antigen is unknown.

Sequenced by immunoSEQ multiplex PCR; TCRdb stores in-frame clones only, minus some. The sample includes 55,000 or so clones, roughly two thirds seen only once; the top ten take under 5.5%. The sample was tumor tissue. The V call is TRBV5-6, the J call TRBJ2-1; TRBD1 agrees at 12 bases. The sequence came from a human donor with melanoma. The CDR3 sequence is CASSQRPGQGAPEQFF. CDR3 bases: TGTGCCAGCAGCCAAAGACCGGGACAGGGGGCTCCAGAGCAGTTCTTC.